Presented here are 9 T cell receptor beta chains from one specimen sequenced in a study of T cell responses to AZD1222 COVID-19 vaccine. This table comes from immunoSEQ multiplex PCR, and its TCRdb copy is limited to in-frame clones, with some not included. Of about 120,000 clones listed, 65% to 90% are singletons. Sequencing was performed on peripheral blood, taken on day 0 of AZD1222 vaccination. The receptors were sampled from an adult in good health.

This clone has a handful of counts. The rearrangement joins TRBV30 to TRBJ1-6; a weak D match, TRBD1 (5 bases). V was cut by 5 bases and J by 7 bases, with 12 bases left in between. Germline V lookup: CDR1 GTSNPN, CDR2 SVGIG (reference sequence). The CDR3 length is 13 residues. CDR3: CAWEGTGNSPLHF. CDR3 nucleotide sequence: TGTGCCTGGGAAGGGACCGGAAATTCACCCCTCCACTTT.

J is TRBJ1-3 and V is TRBV28; D is unresolved. CDR1 and CDR2 (germline): MDHEN, SYDVKM. The CDR3 consists of 13 residues. V was clipped by 3 bases and J by 0 bases, with 3 bases between them. The CDR3 nucleotides read TGTGCCAGCAGTTTGGTCTCTGGAAACACCATATATTTT. This codes for CASSLVSGNTIYF.

This clone has a single count. J is TRBJ2-7 and V is TRBV6-5; D is possibly TRBD2 (5 bases). The CDR3 is made up of 16 amino acids. Trimming removed 0 bases at V and 3 bases at J, with 15 bases between. The germline CDR1 and CDR2 sequences are MNHEY and SVGAGI. The CDR3 sequence is CASSYSTGPGVYEQYF. The DNA of the CDR3 is TGTGCCAGCAGTTACTCGACTGGTCCCGGGGTCTACGAGCAGTACTTC.

This clone was seen a single time. The chain links TRBV7-7 to TRBJ1-5, with a possible D match to TRBD1 (5 bases). The CDR3 has 18 amino acids. Trimming pared 5 bases from V and 0 bases from J, leaving 20 bases between. Per the germline V gene, CDR1 is SSHAT and CDR2 is FNYEAQ (reference sequence). The DNA for the CDR3 is TGTGCCAGCAGCCCCCCCCTTAGACAGAGAAATAGCAATCAGCCCCAGCATTTT. It specifies CASSPPLRQRNSNQPQHF.

The rearrangement joins TRBV11-2 to TRBJ2-5; TRBD1 is a possible D gene (6 bases). The CDR3 loop spans 14 amino acids. Trimming removed 1 base from V and 4 bases from J, with 10 bases in between. CDR1 and CDR2 (germline): SGHAT, FQNNGV. CDR3: CASSLGPGAETQYF. The CDR3 DNA is TGTGCCAGCAGCTTAGGGCCAGGGGCAGAGACCCAGTACTTC.

J is TRBJ2-1 and V is TRBV9; 10 bases match TRBD2. The V gene end was trimmed by 1 base and the J gene end by 10 bases; junction bases not matched to a gene: 8. Germline loops: CDR1 SGDLS, CDR2 YYNGEE. This CDR3 is built from 15 residues. This CDR3 is CASSVLTSGPGEQFF. CDR3 sequence (DNA): TGTGCCAGCAGCGTATTGACTAGCGGGCCGGGCGAGCAGTTCTTC.

The chain combines TRBV19 with TRBJ1-5; a weak D match, TRBD1 (5 bases). Germline V gene sequence: CDR1 LNHDA, CDR2 SQIVND (reference sequence). The germline V and J ends were trimmed by 3 bases and 4 bases, with 25 bases remaining between them. CDR3 size: 19 residues. CDR3 nucleotides: TGTGCCAGTAGTATGAGATCGTGGGGGATCGACCGACCGAATCAGCCCCAGCATTTT. This codes for CASSMRSWGIDRPNQPQHF.

The chain is built from TRBV30 and TRBJ2-1; 8 bases agree with TRBD2. The length of the CDR3 is 13 residues. CDR1 is GTSNPN, CDR2 SVGIG, per germline (reference sequence). Trimming cost V 2 bases and J 12 bases; bases outside gene matches: 9. The CDR3 region is CAWSSPGGLGQFF. In DNA, the CDR3 is TGTGCCTGGAGTAGCCCGGGGGGGCTTGGGCAGTTCTTC.

The V and J genes are TRBV6-1 and TRBJ2-7; 10 positions match TRBD1. J gave up 5 bases and V 6 bases, and 10 bases lay outside the gene matches. This CDR3 has 15 residues. Germline CDR1 reads MNHNS; CDR2 reads SASEGT. The chain's CDR3 is CASSRPGTGAHEQYF. CDR3 sequence (DNA): TGTGCCAGCAGCAGGCCCGGGACAGGGGCCCACGAGCAGTACTTC.